Reported below is one T cell receptor beta chain. Antigen specificity is unknown. This specimen belongs to a study of T cell responses to AZD1222 COVID-19 vaccine. Whole-study findings and limits: Close to half of all spike-specific TCRs reportedly target regions of the variants that are unmutated. Baseline seropositivity characterized only 5 to 7 AZD1222 recipients.

The V end lost 5 bases, the J end lost 4 bases, and 20 bases lay between the germline ends. Germline CDR1 SGHAT, CDR2 FQNNGV. The CDR3 consists of 16 residues. Assay used: immunoSEQ multiplex PCR; TCRdb lists only in-frame clones, some missing. This table holds 150,000 to 200,000 clones, less than 95% found once. The sequencing here drew on peripheral blood, taken on day 0 of AZD1222 vaccination. The sequence derives from an adult in good health. The chain has TRBV11-2 and TRBJ2-5; the D call may be TRBD1 or TRBD2 (5 bases each). The CDR3 DNA sequence: TGTGCCAGCAGCCCGGGGCACAGCGTCCGGGGAGAGACCCAGTACTTC. This translates into CASSPGHSVRGETQYF.